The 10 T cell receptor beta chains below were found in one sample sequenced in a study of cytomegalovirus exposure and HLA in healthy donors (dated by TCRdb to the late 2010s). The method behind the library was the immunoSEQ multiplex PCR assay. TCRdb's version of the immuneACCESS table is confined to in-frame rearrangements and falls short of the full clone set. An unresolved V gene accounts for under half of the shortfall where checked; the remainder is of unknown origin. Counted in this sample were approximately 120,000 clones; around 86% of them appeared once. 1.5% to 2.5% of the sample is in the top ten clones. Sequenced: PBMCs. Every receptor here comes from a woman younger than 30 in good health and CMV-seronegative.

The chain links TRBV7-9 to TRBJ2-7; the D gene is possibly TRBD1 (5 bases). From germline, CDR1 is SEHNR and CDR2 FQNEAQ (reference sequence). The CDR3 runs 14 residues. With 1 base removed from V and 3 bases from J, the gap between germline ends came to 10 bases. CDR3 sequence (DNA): TGTGCCAGCAGCTTAGTGACGACAGACTACGAGCAGTACTTC. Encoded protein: CASSLVTTDYEQYF.

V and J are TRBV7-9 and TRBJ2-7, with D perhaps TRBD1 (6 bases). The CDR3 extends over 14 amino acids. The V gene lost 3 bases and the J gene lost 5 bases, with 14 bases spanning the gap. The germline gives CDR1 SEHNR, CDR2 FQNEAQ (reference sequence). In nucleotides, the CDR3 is TGTGCCAGCAGCTTCCAGGGGTTGAAGCACGAGCAGTACTTC. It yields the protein CASSFQGLKHEQYF. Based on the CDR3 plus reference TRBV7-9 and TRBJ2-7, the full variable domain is DTGVSQNPRHKITKRGQNVTFRCDPISEHNRLYWYRQTLGQGPEFLTYFQNEAQLEKSRLLSDRFSAERPKGSFSTLEIQRTEQGDSAMYLCASSFQGLKHEQYFGPGTRLTVT.

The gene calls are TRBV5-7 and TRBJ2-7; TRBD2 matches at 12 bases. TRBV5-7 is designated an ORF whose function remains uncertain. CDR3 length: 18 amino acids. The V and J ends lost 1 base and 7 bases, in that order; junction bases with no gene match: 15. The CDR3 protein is CASSLSTSGRPHSREQYF. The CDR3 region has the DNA TGTGCCAGCAGCTTGTCCACTAGCGGGAGGCCCCATTCGCGGGAGCAGTACTTC.

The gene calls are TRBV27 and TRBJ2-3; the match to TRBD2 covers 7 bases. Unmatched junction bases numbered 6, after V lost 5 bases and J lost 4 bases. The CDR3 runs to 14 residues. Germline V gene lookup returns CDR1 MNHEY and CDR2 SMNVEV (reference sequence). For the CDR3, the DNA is TGTGCCAGCAGTCCCTATGGGGGGGCAGATACGCAGTATTTT. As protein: CASSPYGGADTQYF.

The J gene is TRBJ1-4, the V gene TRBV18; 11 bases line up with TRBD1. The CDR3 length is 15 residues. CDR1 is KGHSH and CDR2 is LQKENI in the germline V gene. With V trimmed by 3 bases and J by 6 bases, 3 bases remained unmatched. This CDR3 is CASSPPDRGHEKLFF. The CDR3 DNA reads TGTGCCAGCTCACCCCCGGACAGGGGGCATGAAAAACTGTTTTTT.

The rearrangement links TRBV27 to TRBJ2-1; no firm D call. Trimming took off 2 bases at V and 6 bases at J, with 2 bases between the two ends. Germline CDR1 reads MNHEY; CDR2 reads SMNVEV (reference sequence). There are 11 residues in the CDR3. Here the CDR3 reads CASSLLNEQFF. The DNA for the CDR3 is TGTGCCAGCAGTTTACTCAATGAGCAGTTCTTC.

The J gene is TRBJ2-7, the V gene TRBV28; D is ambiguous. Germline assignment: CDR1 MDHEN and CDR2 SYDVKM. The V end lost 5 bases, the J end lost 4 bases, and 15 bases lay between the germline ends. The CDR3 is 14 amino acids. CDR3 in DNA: TGTGCCAGCAGTCCGACCGGGTCAATGTACGAGCAGTACTTC. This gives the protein CASSPTGSMYEQYF.

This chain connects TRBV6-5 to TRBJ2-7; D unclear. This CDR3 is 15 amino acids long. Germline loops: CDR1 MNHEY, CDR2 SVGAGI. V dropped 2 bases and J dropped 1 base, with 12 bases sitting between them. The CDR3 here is CASSYTAGRSYEQYF. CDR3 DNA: TGTGCCAGCAGTTACACGGCAGGAAGATCCTACGAGCAGTACTTC.

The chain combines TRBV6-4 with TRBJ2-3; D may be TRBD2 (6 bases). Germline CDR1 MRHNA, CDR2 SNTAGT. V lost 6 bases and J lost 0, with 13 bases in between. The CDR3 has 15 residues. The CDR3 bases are TGTGCCAGCAGCGCGGACTACTCTAGCACAGATACGCAGTATTTT. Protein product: CASSADYSSTDTQYF.

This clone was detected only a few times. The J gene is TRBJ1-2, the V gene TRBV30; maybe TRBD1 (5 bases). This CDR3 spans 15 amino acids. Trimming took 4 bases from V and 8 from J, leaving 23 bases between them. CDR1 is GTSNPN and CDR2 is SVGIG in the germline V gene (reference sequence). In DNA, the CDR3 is TGTGCCTGGAATCGACCGGACATCCTACCAAGAGGCTACACCTTC. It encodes CAWNRPDILPRGYTF.